This T cell receptor beta chain emerged from a study of shared clonotypes between healthy human individuals. Study-wide points: The four-donor shared clonotypes exceeded non-shared clonotypes in generation probability, with non-shared ones scoring lower.

Germline V CDR1 and CDR2: MNHNS, SASEGT. V was pared by 3 bases and J by 0 bases, with 8 bases of the junction left unmatched. The CDR3 sequence is 17 residues long. As processed by the authors: Filtering differed, since immunoSEQ gave only junction sequences and no quality scores. Clones were read by immunoSEQ multiplex PCR, and TCRdb kept only the in-frame ones, dropping some. D and trimming were read from the DNA, whereas the V and J calls and clone size are those reported in that table. The sample carries some 2.4 million clones, 93% recorded once. Notes on this clone: No antigen is known for it.

Sequencing input: naive CD4+ T cells from PBMCs. Subset in this sample: CD45RA+ positively selected. The V gene is TRBV6-1, the J gene TRBJ2-4; 7 bases match TRBD2. This sequence originates from a man aged 18 to 29 in good health. Some clones in this sample may be carry-over from other donors' samples. The CDR3 nucleotides read TGTGCCAGCAGTGAGACCGCAGCGGGACTAGCCAAAAACATTCAGTACTTC. It is translated as CASSETAAGLAKNIQYF.